This record covers a single TCR beta chain. This table comes from immunoSEQ multiplex PCR, and its TCRdb copy is limited to in-frame clones, with some not included. The sample contains some 220,000 clones, around 84% of which appear only once. This record belongs to a study of blood T cell repertoires in COVID-19. Study as a whole: Spain, Italy and the United States supplied samples that represented acute and convalescent COVID-19.

Germline V gene data show CDR1 as SGHTA and CDR2 as FQGNSA. Trimming took 4 bases from V and 0 from J, leaving 12 bases between them. The CDR3 totals 15 residues. This receptor was obtained from a man aged 45-60 years with active or convalescent COVID-19. V gene TRBV7-2 combines with J gene TRBJ1-2; possibly TRBD1 for D (6 bases). Sequencing was carried out using peripheral blood. The CDR3 DNA reads as TGTGCCAGCAGCTCCCCCGGGACATCTAACTATGGCTACACCTTC. As protein: CASSSPGTSNYGYTF.